This entry is about one TCR beta chain. This clone turned up a few times. There is no known antigen for this receptor. Base quality data are lacking; no much larger clone is found one base away. This sample was included in a study of blood T cell repertoires in COVID-19 (dated by TCRdb to 2018 to 2021). Regarding the research as a whole: Collaborator samples came from the United States, Italy and Spain and covered acute and convalescent phases of COVID-19. Subjects who had been exposed to COVID-19, were actively infected with it, or had recovered from it provided the deeply sampled blood TCRbeta repertoires that made up the dataset. The samples were drawn from the first 160 participants of the ongoing ImmuneRACE study and from some 1,300 subjects provided by 6 global collaborators. Sample metadata almost always included a de-identified subject ID, COVID-19 status, age in years and sex. The prospective study material was composed of cDNA or gDNA derived from T cells, B-cell-depleted T cells, or PBMCs. Where HLA class I and class II types were available, the types were taken from metadata supplied by the sample provider, not from assay-based typing. The repertoires were released in a freely available public database meant as a resource for research on the immune response to SARS-CoV-2. The investigation overall reported the following: Clinical and demographic metadata were provided uncurated, with the amount varying by source and participant.

From its cysteine to its phenylalanine, the CDR3 spans 16 amino acids. Here the CDR3 DNA is all that survives: 48 bases in frame from base 1. As encoded in the germline V gene (reference sequence), CDR1 is MNHEY while CDR2 is SMNVEV. Trimming at the junction amounts to 2 bases on V and 7 bases on J, and the germline ends lie 15 bases apart. Participants in the prospective study were aged about 18 to 95 years, lived in some 24 United States geographic areas, and enrolled through a virtual design. In the prospective study, cohorts were assigned on the basis of participant-reported clinical history obtained from a screening survey and a study questionnaire. Exposed participants were defined as having been in contact with someone with a PCR-confirmed or clinician-diagnosed COVID-19 case within 2 weeks of study entry. In the prospective study, mobile phlebotomists collected whole blood, serum and a nasopharyngeal or oropharyngeal swab from each participant. Over a roughly 2-month period, participants in the prospective study had the option of providing additional blood draws and questionnaires. Before DNA extraction, blood samples from the prospective study were shipped at room temperature or frozen.

The immunoSEQ Assay, a bias-controlled multiplex PCR, was used to amplify TCRbeta CDR3 regions from genomic DNA. The study's processing was this. Within the assay, amplification of reference gene primers was used to estimate how many nucleated cells each sample contained. To quantify the absolute abundance of each unique TCRbeta CDR3 rearrangement, sequence reads were collapsed and filtered. For each sample, productive Simpson clonality was calculated as the square root of Simpson's diversity index over productive rearrangements. TCRdb retrieved this table from immuneACCESS and kept in-frame rearrangements only. Not all clones are present; in checked studies, unresolved V genes account for under half, and no reason is known for the remainder. The DNA gave D and trimming, while V, J and clone size come from that table. The sample includes roughly 400,000 clones, with roughly 84% observed a single time. The top ten clonotypes cover 1.4% to 1.5% of the sample.

The sample consisted of PBMCs or T cells enriched from blood (not recorded which). This clonotype was obtained from a woman between 18 and 29 years old who had been exposed to COVID-19. The chain is assembled from TRBV27 and TRBJ1-6; D gene: possibly TRBD1, on 6 matching bases. The CDR3 loop reads CASSLRAGVPNSPLHF. The DNA sequence is given as TGTGCCAGCAGTTTAAGGGCAGGGGTCCCAAATTCACCCCTCCACTTT.